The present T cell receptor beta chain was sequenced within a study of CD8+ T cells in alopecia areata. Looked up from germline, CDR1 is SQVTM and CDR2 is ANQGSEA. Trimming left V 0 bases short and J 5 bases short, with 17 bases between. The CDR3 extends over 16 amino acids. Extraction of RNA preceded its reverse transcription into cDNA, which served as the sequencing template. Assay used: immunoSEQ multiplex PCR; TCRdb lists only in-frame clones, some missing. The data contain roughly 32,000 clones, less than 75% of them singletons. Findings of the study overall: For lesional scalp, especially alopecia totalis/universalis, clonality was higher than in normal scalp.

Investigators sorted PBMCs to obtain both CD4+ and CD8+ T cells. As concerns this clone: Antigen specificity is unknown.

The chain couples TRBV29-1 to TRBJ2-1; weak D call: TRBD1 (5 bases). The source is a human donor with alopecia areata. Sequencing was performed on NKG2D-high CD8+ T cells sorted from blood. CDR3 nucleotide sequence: TGCAGCGTTGAAGATTCATTGTTTAGGGGTAACAATGAGCAGTTCTTC. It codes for CSVEDSLFRGNNEQFF.